The subject of this entry is one TCR beta chain. Its target is unknown. Among the donors, all were Caucasian adults who lived in Nashville, Tennessee. These data originate in a study of shared clonotypes between healthy human individuals. Study results and limitations: The four-donor shared clonotypes exceeded non-shared clonotypes in generation probability, with non-shared ones scoring lower.

Data came from immunoSEQ multiplex PCR; TCRdb stores just in-frame clones and leaves some out. The repertoire holds about 2.3 million clones, with 80% to 95% as singletons. The CDR3 has 16 residues. The V gene lost 5 bases and the J gene lost 1 base, with 15 bases spanning the gap. Germline CDR1 KGHSY, CDR2 FQNENV. The TCR comes from a young man in good health. Some clones in this sample may be carry-over from other donors' samples. The rearrangement joins TRBV16 to TRBJ1-5; D not resolved. The material sequenced was naive CD4+ T cells from PBMCs. The subset was: CD45RA+ positively selected. Here the CDR3 reads CASSASRSSSNQPQHF. The CDR3 region has the DNA TGTGCCAGCAGCGCAAGCAGGTCCTCGAGCAATCAGCCCCAGCATTTT.